The 6 T cell receptor beta chains below were found in one sample sequenced in a study of cytomegalovirus exposure and HLA in healthy donors. The PCR had 60 Vbeta and 13 Jbeta primers. Generated by immunoSEQ multiplex PCR, the TCRdb table keeps only in-frame clones and is missing some. Altogether tens of thousands of clones are present, over 60% being singletons, with the ten largest covering approximately 3.7%. The sample comprised PBMCs. The receptors stem from a young man in good health and CMV-seronegative.

The chain links TRBV9 to TRBJ2-1; 9 bases are a match to TRBD1. The germline gives CDR1 SGDLS, CDR2 YYNGEE. The CDR3 runs 16 residues. The junction had 7 bases not matched to a gene; V was cut back by 4 bases and J by 2 bases. The CDR3 sequence: CASSSGTGNTYNEQFF. CDR3 sequence (DNA): TGTGCCAGCAGCTCCGGGACAGGGAATACCTACAATGAGCAGTTCTTC.

CDR3 in amino acids: CASSEFRTGNNQPQHF. As DNA, the CDR3 is TGTGCCAGCAGTGAATTTCGGACAGGGAACAATCAGCCCCAGCATTTT. The chain carries TRBV6-1 and TRBJ1-5; 8 bases agree with TRBD1. The CDR3 has 16 amino acids. Trimming at V came to 2 bases and at J to 3 bases, leaving 6 bases not matched to a gene. CDR1 is MNHNS, CDR2 SASEGT, per germline.

The J gene is TRBJ2-5, the V gene TRBV19; D is possibly TRBD2 (6 bases). V was cut by 4 bases and J by 6 bases, with 18 bases left in between. Germline V gives CDR1 LNHDA, CDR2 SQIVND (reference sequence). The CDR3 loop spans 15 amino acids. For the CDR3, the DNA is TGTGCCAGTAGTACCTCGACTAGTTCCTATCAGACCCAGTACTTC. Amino acid sequence: CASSTSTSSYQTQYF.

The chain links TRBV11-2 to TRBJ2-7; 10 bases are shared with TRBD1. J gave up 9 bases and V 1 base, and 9 bases lay outside the gene matches. The CDR3 is made up of 15 amino acids. The germline V gene has CDR1 SGHAT and CDR2 FQNNGV. The CDR3 here is CASSLVTGGERWQYF. The CDR3 nucleotides read TGTGCCAGCAGCTTAGTGACAGGGGGCGAACGATGGCAGTACTTC.

The rearrangement uses TRBV10-3 and TRBJ1-1; 9 nucleotides align to TRBD1. The CDR3 sequence is 14 residues long. The germline CDR1 and CDR2 sequences are ENHRY and SYGVKD. V lost 10 bases, J lost 3 bases, and 9 bases stayed unmatched. In nucleotides, the CDR3 is TGTGCCAACGAGGGACAGGGTCGGGACACTGAAGCTTTCTTT. Translated, it gives CANEGQGRDTEAFF.

CDR3 residues: CAISANGLAGGLGETQYF. In DNA form, the CDR3 reads TGTGCCATCAGTGCCAACGGACTAGCGGGGGGGCTTGGAGAGACCCAGTACTTC. The rearrangement uses TRBV10-3 and TRBJ2-5; TRBD2 aligns across 15 bases. The junction had 10 bases not matched to a gene; V was cut back by 4 bases and J by 4 bases. There are 18 residues in the CDR3. CDR1 ENHRY and CDR2 SYGVKD come from the germline V gene.